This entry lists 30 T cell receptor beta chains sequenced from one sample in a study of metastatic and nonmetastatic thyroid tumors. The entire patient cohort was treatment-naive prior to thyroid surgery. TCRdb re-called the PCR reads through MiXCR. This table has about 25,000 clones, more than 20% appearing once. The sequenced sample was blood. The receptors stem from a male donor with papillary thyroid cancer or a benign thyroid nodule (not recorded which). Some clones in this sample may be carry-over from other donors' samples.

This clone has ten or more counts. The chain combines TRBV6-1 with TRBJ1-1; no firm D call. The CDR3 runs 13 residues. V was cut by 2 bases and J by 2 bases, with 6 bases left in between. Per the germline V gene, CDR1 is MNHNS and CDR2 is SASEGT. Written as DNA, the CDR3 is TGTGCCAGCAGTGAATCGGTTAACACTGAAGCTTTCTTT. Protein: CASSESVNTEAFF.

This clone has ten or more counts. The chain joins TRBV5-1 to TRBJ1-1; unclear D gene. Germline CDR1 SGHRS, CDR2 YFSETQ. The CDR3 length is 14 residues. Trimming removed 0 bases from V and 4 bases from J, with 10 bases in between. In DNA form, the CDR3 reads TGCGCCAGCAGCTTGGGGCTCGGGAGCACTGAAGCTTTCTTT. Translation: CASSLGLGSTEAFF.

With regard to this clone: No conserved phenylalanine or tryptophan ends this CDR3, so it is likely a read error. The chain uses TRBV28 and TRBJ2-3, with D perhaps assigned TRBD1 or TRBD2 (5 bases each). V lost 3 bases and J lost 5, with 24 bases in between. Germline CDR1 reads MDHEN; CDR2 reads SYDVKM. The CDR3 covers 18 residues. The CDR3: CASSFSKESSWDGDTQYL. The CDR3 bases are TGTGCCAGCAGTTTTAGCAAGGAATCTTCCTGGGACGGAGATACGCAGTATTTA.

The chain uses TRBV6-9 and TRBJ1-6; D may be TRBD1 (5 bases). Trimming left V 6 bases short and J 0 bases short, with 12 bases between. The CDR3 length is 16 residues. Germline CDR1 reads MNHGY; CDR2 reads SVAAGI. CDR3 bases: TGTGCCAGCAGGCGACAGTCGAGCTCCTATAATTCACCCCTCCACTTT. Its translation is CASRRQSSSYNSPLHF.

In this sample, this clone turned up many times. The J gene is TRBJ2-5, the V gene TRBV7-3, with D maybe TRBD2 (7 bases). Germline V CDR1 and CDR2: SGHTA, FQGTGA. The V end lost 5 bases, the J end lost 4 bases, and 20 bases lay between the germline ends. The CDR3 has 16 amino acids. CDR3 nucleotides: TGTGCCAGCAGCCCTAGCTTCGGGGGGCTAAGAGAGACCCAGTACTTC. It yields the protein CASSPSFGGLRETQYF.

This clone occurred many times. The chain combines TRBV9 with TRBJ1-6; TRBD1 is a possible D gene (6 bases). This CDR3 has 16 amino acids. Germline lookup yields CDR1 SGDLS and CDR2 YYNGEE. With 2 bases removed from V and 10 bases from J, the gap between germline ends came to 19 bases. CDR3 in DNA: TGTGCCAGCAGCGTGTCCGAACAGGGCTCGAGCTCACCCCTCCACTTT. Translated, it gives CASSVSEQGSSSPLHF.

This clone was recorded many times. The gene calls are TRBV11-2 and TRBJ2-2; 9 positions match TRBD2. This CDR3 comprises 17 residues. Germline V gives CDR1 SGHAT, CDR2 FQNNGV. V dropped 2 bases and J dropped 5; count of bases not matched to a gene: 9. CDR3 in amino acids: CASSLRTAGGGTGELFF. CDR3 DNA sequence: TGTGCCAGCAGCTTACGTACAGCGGGAGGCGGGACCGGGGAGCTGTTTTTT.

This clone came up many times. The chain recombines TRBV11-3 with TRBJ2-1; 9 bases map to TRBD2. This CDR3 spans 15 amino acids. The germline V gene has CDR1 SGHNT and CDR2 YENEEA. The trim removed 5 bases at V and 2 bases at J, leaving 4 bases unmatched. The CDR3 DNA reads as TGTGCCAGCAGCCGGGCTAGCGGGACCTACAATGAGCAGTTCTTC. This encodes CASSRASGTYNEQFF.

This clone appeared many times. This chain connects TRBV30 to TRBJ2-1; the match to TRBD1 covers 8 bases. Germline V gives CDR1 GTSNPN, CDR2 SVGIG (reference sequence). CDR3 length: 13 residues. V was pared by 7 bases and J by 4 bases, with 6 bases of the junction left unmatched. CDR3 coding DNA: TGTGCCTCGACAGGGGAGAAATACAATGAGCAGTTCTTC. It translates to CASTGEKYNEQFF.

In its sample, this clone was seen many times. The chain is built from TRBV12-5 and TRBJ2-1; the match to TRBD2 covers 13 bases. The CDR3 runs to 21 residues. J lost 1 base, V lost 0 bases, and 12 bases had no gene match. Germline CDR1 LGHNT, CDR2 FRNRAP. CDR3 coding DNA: TGTGCTAGTGGTTTGGTAAGGCTATTACTAGCGGGGGGGCCGTCCTACAATGAGCAGTTCTTC. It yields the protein CASGLVRLLLAGGPSYNEQFF. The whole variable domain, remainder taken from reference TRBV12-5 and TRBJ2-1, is DARVTQTPRHKVTEMGQEVTMRCQPILGHNTVFWYRQTMMQGLELLAYFRNRAPLDDSGMPKDRFSAEMPDATLATLKIQPSEPRDSAVYFCASGLVRLLLAGGPSYNEQFFGPGTRLTVL.

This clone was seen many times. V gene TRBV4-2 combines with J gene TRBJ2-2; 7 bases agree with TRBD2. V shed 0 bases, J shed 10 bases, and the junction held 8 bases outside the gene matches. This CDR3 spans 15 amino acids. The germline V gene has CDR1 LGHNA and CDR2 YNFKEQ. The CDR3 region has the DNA TGTGCCAGCAGCCAAGAACCCGGCAGCGGGGAGGAGCTGTTTTTT. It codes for CASSQEPGSGEELFF.

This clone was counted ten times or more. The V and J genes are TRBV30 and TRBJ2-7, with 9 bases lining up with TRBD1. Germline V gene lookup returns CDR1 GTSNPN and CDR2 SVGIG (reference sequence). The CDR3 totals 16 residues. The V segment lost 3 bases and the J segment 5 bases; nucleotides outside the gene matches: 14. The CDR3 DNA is TGTGCCTGGAGAAAAGACCGGGACAGGGAGACCAACGAGCAGTACTTC. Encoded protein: CAWRKDRDRETNEQYF.

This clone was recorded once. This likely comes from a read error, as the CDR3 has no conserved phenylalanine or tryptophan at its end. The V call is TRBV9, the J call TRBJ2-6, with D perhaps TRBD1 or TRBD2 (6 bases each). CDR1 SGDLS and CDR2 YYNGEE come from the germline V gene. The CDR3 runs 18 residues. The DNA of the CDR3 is TGTGCCAGCACCGTAGGGGGAGGACCAGCTTCTGGGGCCAACGTCCTGACTTGC. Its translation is CASTVGGGPASGANVLTC.

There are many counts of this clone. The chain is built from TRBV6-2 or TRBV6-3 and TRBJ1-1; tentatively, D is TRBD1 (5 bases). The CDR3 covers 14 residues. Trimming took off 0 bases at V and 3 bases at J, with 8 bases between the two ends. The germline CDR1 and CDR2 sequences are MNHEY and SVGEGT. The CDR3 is CASSYSGTDTEAFF. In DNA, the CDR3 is TGTGCCAGCAGTTACTCGGGGACGGACACTGAAGCTTTCTTT.

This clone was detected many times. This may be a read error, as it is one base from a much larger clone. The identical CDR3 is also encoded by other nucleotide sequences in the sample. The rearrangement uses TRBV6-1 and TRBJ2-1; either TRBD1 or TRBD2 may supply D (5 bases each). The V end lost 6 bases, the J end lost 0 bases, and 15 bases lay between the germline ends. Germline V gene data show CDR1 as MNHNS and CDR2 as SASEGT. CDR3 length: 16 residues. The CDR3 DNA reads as TGTGCCAGCAGGGGGCGGCTAGCTACCTCCTACAATGAGCAGTTCTTC. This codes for CASRGRLATSYNEQFF.

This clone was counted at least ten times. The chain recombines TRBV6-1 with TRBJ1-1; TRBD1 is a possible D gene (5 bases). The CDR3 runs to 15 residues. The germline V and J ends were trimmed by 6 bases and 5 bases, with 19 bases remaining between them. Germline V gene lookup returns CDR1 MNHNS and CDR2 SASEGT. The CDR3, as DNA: TGTGCCAGCAGCAACGAGGGGATGGTTAGGACTGAAGCTTTCTTT. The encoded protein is CASSNEGMVRTEAFF.

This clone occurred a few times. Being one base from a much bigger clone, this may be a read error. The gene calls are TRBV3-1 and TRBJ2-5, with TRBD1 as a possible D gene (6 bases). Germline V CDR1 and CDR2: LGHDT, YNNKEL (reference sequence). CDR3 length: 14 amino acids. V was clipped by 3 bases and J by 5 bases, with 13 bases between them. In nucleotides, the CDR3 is TGTGCCAGCAGCCAGGACACCCAGGGGGAGACCCAGTACTTC. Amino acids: CASSQDTQGETQYF.

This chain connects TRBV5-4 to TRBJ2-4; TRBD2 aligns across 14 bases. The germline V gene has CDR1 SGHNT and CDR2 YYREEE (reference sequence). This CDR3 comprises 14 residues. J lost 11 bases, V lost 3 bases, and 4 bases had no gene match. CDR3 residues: CASSSGTSGSVQYF. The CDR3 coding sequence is TGTGCCAGCAGCTCCGGGACTAGCGGGAGCGTTCAGTACTTC. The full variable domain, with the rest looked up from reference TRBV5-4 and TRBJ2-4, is ETGVTQSPTHLIKTRGQQVTLRCSSQSGHNTVSWYQQALGQGPQFIFQYYREEENGRGNFPPRFSGLQFPNYSSELNVNALELDDSALYLCASSSGTSGSVQYFGAGTRLSVL.

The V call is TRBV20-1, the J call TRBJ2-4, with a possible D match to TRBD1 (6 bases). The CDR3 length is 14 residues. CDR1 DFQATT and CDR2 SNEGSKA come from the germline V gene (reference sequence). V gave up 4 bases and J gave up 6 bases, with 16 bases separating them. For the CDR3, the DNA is TGCAGTGCTAAGGACAGTTTAGACACAAACATTCAGTACTTC. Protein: CSAKDSLDTNIQYF.

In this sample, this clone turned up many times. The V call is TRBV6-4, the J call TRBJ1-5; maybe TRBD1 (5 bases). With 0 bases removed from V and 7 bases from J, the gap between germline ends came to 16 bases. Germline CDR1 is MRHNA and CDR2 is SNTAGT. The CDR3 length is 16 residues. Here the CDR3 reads CASSDSSRVRAQPQHF. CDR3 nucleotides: TGTGCCAGCAGTGACTCGAGTCGGGTCAGGGCCCAGCCCCAGCATTTT.

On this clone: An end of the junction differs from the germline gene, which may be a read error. CDR3 DNA sequence: TGCGCCAGCAGCCGTCTGACTAGCGAAGGGGAGACCCATTACTTC. Its translation: CASSRLTSEGETHYF. The chain links TRBV4-1 to TRBJ2-5, with TRBD2 matching over 8 bases. In germline, CDR1 is MGHRA, CDR2 YSYEKL. The CDR3 extends over 15 amino acids.

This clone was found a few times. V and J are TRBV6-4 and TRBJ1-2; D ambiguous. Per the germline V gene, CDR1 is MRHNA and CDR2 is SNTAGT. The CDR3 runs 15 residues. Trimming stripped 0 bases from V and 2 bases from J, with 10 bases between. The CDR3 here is CASSDSSDGNYGYTF. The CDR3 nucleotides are TGTGCCAGCAGTGACTCTTCCGACGGAAACTATGGCTACACCTTC.

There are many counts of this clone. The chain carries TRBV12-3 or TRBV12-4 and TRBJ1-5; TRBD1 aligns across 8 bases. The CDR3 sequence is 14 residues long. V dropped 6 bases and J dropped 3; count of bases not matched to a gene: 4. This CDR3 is CASRGQGDNQPQHF. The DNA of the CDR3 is TGTGCCAGCAGAGGACAGGGAGACAATCAGCCCCAGCATTTT.

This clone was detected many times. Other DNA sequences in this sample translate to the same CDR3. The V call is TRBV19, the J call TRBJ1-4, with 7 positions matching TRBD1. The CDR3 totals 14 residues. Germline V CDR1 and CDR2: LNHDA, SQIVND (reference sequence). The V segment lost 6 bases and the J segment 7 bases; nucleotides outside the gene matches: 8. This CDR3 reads CASRLRGRVEKLFF. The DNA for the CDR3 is TGTGCCAGTAGATTAAGGGGGCGGGTTGAAAAACTGTTTTTT.

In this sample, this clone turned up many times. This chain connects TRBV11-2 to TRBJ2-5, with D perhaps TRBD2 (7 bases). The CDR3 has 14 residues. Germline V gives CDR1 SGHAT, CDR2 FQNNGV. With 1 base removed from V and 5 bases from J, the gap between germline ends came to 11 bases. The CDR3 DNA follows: TGTGCCAGCAGCTTAGTTGGGGGGGCGGAGACCCAGTACTTC. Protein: CASSLVGGAETQYF.

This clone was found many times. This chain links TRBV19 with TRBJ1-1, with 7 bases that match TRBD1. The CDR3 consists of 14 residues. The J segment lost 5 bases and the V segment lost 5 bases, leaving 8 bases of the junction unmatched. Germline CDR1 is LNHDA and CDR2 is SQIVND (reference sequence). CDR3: CASSDREVETEAFF. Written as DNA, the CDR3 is TGTGCCAGTAGTGACAGGGAAGTTGAGACTGAAGCTTTCTTT.

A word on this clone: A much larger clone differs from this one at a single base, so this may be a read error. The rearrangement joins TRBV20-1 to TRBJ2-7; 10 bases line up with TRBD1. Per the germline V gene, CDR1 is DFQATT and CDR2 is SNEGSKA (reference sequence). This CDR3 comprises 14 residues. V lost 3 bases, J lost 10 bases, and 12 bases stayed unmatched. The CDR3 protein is CSARGDRGDYDQYF. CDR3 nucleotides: TGCAGTGCTAGGGGGGACAGGGGAGACTATGACCAGTACTTC.

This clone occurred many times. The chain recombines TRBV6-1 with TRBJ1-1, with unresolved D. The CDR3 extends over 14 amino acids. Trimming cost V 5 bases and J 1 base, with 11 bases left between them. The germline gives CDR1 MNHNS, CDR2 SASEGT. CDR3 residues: CASSLWVQNTEAFF. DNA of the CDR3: TGTGCCAGCAGTCTGTGGGTGCAGAACACTGAAGCTTTCTTT.

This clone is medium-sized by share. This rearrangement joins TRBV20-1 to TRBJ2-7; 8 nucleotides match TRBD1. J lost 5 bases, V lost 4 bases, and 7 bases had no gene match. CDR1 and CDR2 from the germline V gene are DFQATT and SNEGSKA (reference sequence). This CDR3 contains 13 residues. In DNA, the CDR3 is TGCAGTGCTAAGGACAGGGCTGATCACGAGCAGTACTTC. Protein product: CSAKDRADHEQYF.

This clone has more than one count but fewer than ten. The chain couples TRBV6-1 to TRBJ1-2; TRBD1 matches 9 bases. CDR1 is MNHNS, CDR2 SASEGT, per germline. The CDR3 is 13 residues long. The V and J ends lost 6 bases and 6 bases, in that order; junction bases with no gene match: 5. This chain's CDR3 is CASSPNRGHGYTF. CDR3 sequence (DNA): TGTGCCAGCAGCCCTAACAGGGGGCATGGCTACACCTTC.